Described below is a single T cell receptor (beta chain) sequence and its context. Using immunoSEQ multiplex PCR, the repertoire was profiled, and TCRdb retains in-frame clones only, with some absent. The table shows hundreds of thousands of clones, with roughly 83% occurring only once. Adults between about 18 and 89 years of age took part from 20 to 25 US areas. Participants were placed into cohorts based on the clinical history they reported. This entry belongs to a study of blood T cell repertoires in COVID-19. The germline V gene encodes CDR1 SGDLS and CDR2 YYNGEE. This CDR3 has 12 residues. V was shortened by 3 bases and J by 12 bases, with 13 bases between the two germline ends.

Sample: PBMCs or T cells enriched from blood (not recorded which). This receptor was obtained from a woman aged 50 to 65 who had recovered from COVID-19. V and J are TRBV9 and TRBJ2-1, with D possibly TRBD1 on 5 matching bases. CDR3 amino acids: CASSEGNHRQFF. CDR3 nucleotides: TGTGCCAGCAGCGAGGGGAACCACCGGCAGTTCTTC.